This T cell receptor beta chain was obtained from a study of human T cells and chemical hapten exposure. Study details: It was small differences in pooled library volume that mainly caused per-sample TCR yields to vary.

Sample time point: healthy volunteer bleed at 6 weeks. Total RNA was isolated from whole blood that had not been fractionated. Findings of the study overall: High-frequency TCRs, those above 1 in 1000, stayed the same after DPC sensitization.

Germline CDR1 SNHLY, CDR2 FYNNEI. The CDR3 totals 14 residues. With 10 bases removed from V and 0 bases from J, the gap between germline ends came to 15 bases. This clonotype was detected only a few times. The antigen remains unidentified. Individual cDNA molecules each carried unique molecular identifiers attached by the library. Per the original methods: Over 95,000 TCRs per sample was the median, with a range of about 20,000 to 690,600. MiXCR, run by TCRdb on the RACE reads, gives a single entry per CDR3 protein. The V and J calls were determined by TCRdb, not by the authors. The table records about 77,000 distinct CDR3 sequences, 7% to 9.5% of them present only once.

Sequencing was carried out using whole blood. The chain has TRBV2 and TRBJ1-2; weak D call: TRBD1 (5 bases). The sequence derives from a female donor in good health. Some clones in this sample may be carry-over from other donors' samples. The CDR3 bases are TGTGCCACACGAGGGGAGACCGCTAACTATGGCTACACCTTC. Protein product: CATRGETANYGYTF.